The rows below give T cell receptor beta chains drawn from one sample of a study of cytomegalovirus exposure and HLA in healthy donors. Some clones are missing from TCRdb's copy, which holds only in-frame ones; the method was immunoSEQ multiplex PCR. The table records over 120,000 clones, around 74% of them present only once. The specimen was PBMCs. Source of these receptors: a man aged 18-30 years in good health and CMV-seropositive. Both conserved end residues are part of each CDR3. A D gene is named only where the DNA matches it firmly. The size field is filled for only some rows; it gives once, few, many or a size class.

d_gene: TRBD2
j_gene: TRBJ2-2
abundance: -
v_gene: TRBV11-2
CDR3aa: CASSFRPLAGVVAGELFF
CDR3nt: TGTGCCAGCAGCTTTAGACCCCTAGCGGGAGTGGTTGCCGGGGAGCTGTTTTTT

d_gene: TRBD1
j_gene: TRBJ1-1
abundance: -
v_gene: TRBV29-1
CDR3aa: CSANRGGDTEAFF
CDR3nt: TGCAGCGCCAACAGGGGTGGGGACACTGAAGCTTTCTTT

d_gene: TRBD1
j_gene: TRBJ2-5
abundance: once
v_gene: TRBV5-1
CDR3aa: CASSLDRGRETQYF
CDR3nt: TGCGCCAGCAGTCTGGACAGGGGGCGAGAGACCCAGTACTTC

d_gene: -
j_gene: TRBJ2-1
abundance: -
v_gene: TRBV21-1
CDR3aa: CASSTWTSGARYNEQFF
CDR3nt: TGTGCCAGCAGCACTTGGACTAGCGGGGCTCGGTACAATGAGCAGTTCTTC

d_gene: -
j_gene: TRBJ1-1
abundance: -
v_gene: TRBV15
CDR3aa: CATSRDTGTEAFF
CDR3nt: TGTGCCACCAGCAGGGACACAGGGACTGAAGCTTTCTTT

d_gene: -
j_gene: TRBJ1-2
abundance: -
v_gene: TRBV10-2
CDR3aa: CASSESGDYGYTF
CDR3nt: TGCGCCAGCAGTGAATCAGGGGACTATGGCTACACCTTC

d_gene: TRBD1
j_gene: TRBJ1-1
abundance: once
v_gene: TRBV5-4
CDR3aa: CASSFGRDRNTEAFF
CDR3nt: TGTGCCAGCAGCTTTGGCCGGGACAGGAACACTGAAGCTTTCTTT

d_gene: TRBD2
j_gene: TRBJ2-7
abundance: -
v_gene: TRBV27
CDR3aa: CASSGGGGVGYEQYF
CDR3nt: TGTGCCAGCAGTGGTGGGGGAGGGGTAGGATACGAGCAGTACTTC

d_gene: TRBD2
j_gene: TRBJ2-3
abundance: -
v_gene: TRBV25-1
CDR3aa: CASRETSRSTDTQYF
CDR3nt: TGTGCCAGCAGGGAGACTAGCCGAAGCACAGATACGCAGTATTTT

d_gene: -
j_gene: TRBJ1-1
abundance: once
v_gene: TRBV2
CDR3aa: CATNTPNPEAFF
CDR3nt: TGTGCCACCAACACCCCCAACCCTGAAGCTTTCTTT

d_gene: -
j_gene: TRBJ1-2
abundance: -
v_gene: TRBV4-2
CDR3aa: CASSQANSNYGYTF
CDR3nt: TGTGCCAGCAGCCAAGCCAACAGCAACTATGGCTACACCTTC

d_gene: -
j_gene: TRBJ1-4
abundance: -
v_gene: TRBV5-4
CDR3aa: CASSLAWPNEKLFF
CDR3nt: TGTGCCAGCAGCTTGGCCTGGCCTAATGAAAAACTGTTTTTT

d_gene: -
j_gene: TRBJ2-7
abundance: -
v_gene: TRBV28
CDR3aa: CASSTLGGGRNEQYF
CDR3nt: TGTGCCAGCAGTACCCTCGGGGGTGGGCGGAACGAGCAGTACTTC

d_gene: -
j_gene: TRBJ1-6
abundance: few
v_gene: TRBV27
CDR3aa: CASSPGGTHLDSPLHF
CDR3nt: TGTGCCAGCAGTCCCGGGGGTACGCATTTGGATTCACCCCTCCACTTT

d_gene: TRBD1
j_gene: TRBJ2-1
abundance: -
v_gene: TRBV5-1
CDR3aa: CASSSMTGGNEQFF
CDR3nt: TGCGCCAGCAGCTCAATGACAGGGGGAAATGAGCAGTTCTTC

d_gene: -
j_gene: TRBJ2-1
abundance: -
v_gene: TRBV6-5
CDR3aa: CASSYSTQASNRQFF
CDR3nt: TGTGCCAGCAGTTACTCGACCCAGGCCAGCAATAGGCAGTTCTTC

d_gene: -
j_gene: TRBJ2-7
abundance: -
v_gene: TRBV6-6
CDR3aa: CASKGVPYEQYF
CDR3nt: TGTGCCAGCAAAGGGGTCCCCTACGAGCAGTACTTC

d_gene: TRBD2
j_gene: TRBJ2-3
abundance: -
v_gene: TRBV7-2
CDR3aa: CASSLVGSGGQTDTQYF
CDR3nt: TGTGCCAGCAGCTTAGTGGGTAGCGGGGGGCAGACAGATACGCAGTATTTT

d_gene: TRBD1
j_gene: TRBJ1-6
abundance: few
v_gene: TRBV7-2
CDR3aa: CASSFARQGAGSPLHF
CDR3nt: TGTGCCAGCAGCTTCGCTCGACAGGGGGCAGGGTCACCCCTCCACTTT

d_gene: TRBD1
j_gene: TRBJ2-5
abundance: -
v_gene: TRBV6-5
CDR3aa: CASSYSTGTGETQYF
CDR3nt: TGTGCCAGCAGTTACTCGACAGGGACCGGCGAGACCCAGTACTTC

d_gene: TRBD2
j_gene: TRBJ2-1
abundance: -
v_gene: TRBV27
CDR3aa: CASSLSVAGYNEQFF
CDR3nt: TGTGCCAGCAGTTTATCGGTAGCGGGGTACAATGAGCAGTTCTTC

d_gene: -
j_gene: TRBJ1-1
abundance: -
v_gene: TRBV11-2
CDR3aa: CASSLVRTAYEAFF
CDR3nt: TGTGCCAGCAGCTTAGTCCGGACAGCCTATGAAGCTTTCTTT

d_gene: TRBD1
j_gene: TRBJ2-5
abundance: -
v_gene: TRBV30
CDR3aa: CAWTQQGRETQYF
CDR3nt: TGTGCCTGGACCCAACAGGGGCGTGAGACCCAGTACTTC

d_gene: -
j_gene: TRBJ2-5
abundance: few
v_gene: TRBV7-7
CDR3aa: CASSQGWVEETQYF
CDR3nt: TGTGCTAGCAGCCAGGGGTGGGTGGAAGAGACCCAGTACTTC

d_gene: -
j_gene: TRBJ1-6
abundance: -
v_gene: TRBV21-1
CDR3aa: CASSKDSRHHSYNSPLHF
CDR3nt: TGTGCCAGCAGCAAAGATTCGAGACACCACTCCTATAATTCACCCCTCCACTTT

d_gene: TRBD1
j_gene: TRBJ1-6
abundance: -
v_gene: TRBV10-3
CDR3aa: CATSRDSTLGSPLHF
CDR3nt: TGTGCCACCTCCCGGGACAGTACCCTCGGGTCACCCCTCCACTTT

d_gene: TRBD2
j_gene: TRBJ2-1
abundance: -
v_gene: TRBV5-1
CDR3aa: CASSPERGENEQFF
CDR3nt: TGCGCCAGCAGTCCCGAGCGGGGAGAAAATGAGCAGTTCTTC

d_gene: -
j_gene: TRBJ1-1
abundance: -
v_gene: TRBV19
CDR3aa: CASSIGAVNTEAFF
CDR3nt: TGTGCCAGTAGTATCGGAGCGGTGAACACTGAAGCTTTCTTT

d_gene: -
j_gene: TRBJ2-1
abundance: -
v_gene: TRBV4-2
CDR3aa: CASTTGGGYNEQFF
CDR3nt: TGTGCCAGCACCACAGGGGGGGGATACAATGAGCAGTTCTTC

d_gene: -
j_gene: TRBJ1-1
abundance: -
v_gene: TRBV7-2
CDR3aa: CASSSVTPGSTEAFF
CDR3nt: TGTGCCAGCAGCTCCGTTACCCCGGGGAGCACTGAAGCTTTCTTT

d_gene: TRBD2
j_gene: TRBJ2-3
abundance: -
v_gene: TRBV9
CDR3aa: CASSSPAGDTQYF
CDR3nt: TGTGCCAGCAGCTCCCCAGCGGGGGATACGCAGTATTTT

d_gene: -
j_gene: TRBJ1-3
abundance: few
v_gene: TRBV5-6
CDR3aa: CASSLWTVLSGNTIYF
CDR3nt: TGTGCCAGCAGCTTATGGACAGTACTCTCTGGAAACACCATATATTTT

d_gene: -
j_gene: TRBJ1-1
abundance: -
v_gene: TRBV5-6
CDR3aa: CASSFQRGNTEAFF
CDR3nt: TGTGCCAGCAGCTTTCAACGGGGGAACACTGAAGCTTTCTTT

d_gene: -
j_gene: TRBJ1-2
abundance: -
v_gene: TRBV6-4
CDR3aa: CASSENGGSGYTF
CDR3nt: TGTGCCAGCAGCGAAAATGGGGGGTCCGGCTACACCTTC

d_gene: TRBD1
j_gene: TRBJ1-2
abundance: -
v_gene: TRBV10-3
CDR3aa: CAISETGRDSYGYTF
CDR3nt: TGTGCCATCAGTGAGACAGGGCGGGACAGCTATGGCTACACCTTC

d_gene: TRBD1
j_gene: TRBJ1-4
abundance: -
v_gene: TRBV5-1
CDR3aa: CASSSPGTGVEKLFF
CDR3nt: TGCGCCAGCAGCTCACCCGGGACAGGGGTTGAAAAACTGTTTTTT

d_gene: -
j_gene: TRBJ1-4
abundance: -
v_gene: TRBV28
CDR3aa: CASSLRDRYEKLFF
CDR3nt: TGTGCCAGCAGCCTCCGGGATAGATATGAAAAACTGTTTTTT

d_gene: -
j_gene: TRBJ2-3
abundance: -
v_gene: TRBV5-1
CDR3aa: CASSRGGQGDTDTQYF
CDR3nt: TGCGCCAGCAGCCGGGGGGGACAGGGTGACACAGATACGCAGTATTTT

d_gene: TRBD2
j_gene: TRBJ2-5
abundance: -
v_gene: TRBV7-2
CDR3aa: CASFRTGLAGVGETQYF
CDR3nt: TGTGCCAGCTTTCGGACGGGACTAGCGGGAGTTGGAGAGACCCAGTACTTC

d_gene: -
j_gene: TRBJ2-7
abundance: -
v_gene: TRBV19
CDR3aa: CASSITEDYEQYF
CDR3nt: TGTGCCAGTAGTATAACTGAGGACTACGAGCAGTACTTC

d_gene: -
j_gene: TRBJ2-3
abundance: -
v_gene: TRBV27
CDR3aa: CASSSLTSTDTQYF
CDR3nt: TGTGCCAGCAGTTCCCTCACTAGCACAGATACGCAGTATTTT

d_gene: -
j_gene: TRBJ1-1
abundance: -
v_gene: TRBV9
CDR3aa: CASSVGTNLNTEAFF
CDR3nt: TGTGCCAGCAGCGTAGGAACCAACTTGAACACTGAAGCTTTCTTT

d_gene: -
j_gene: TRBJ2-2
abundance: -
v_gene: TRBV9
CDR3aa: CASSVLGRANTGELFF
CDR3nt: TGTGCCAGCAGCGTACTCGGCAGGGCGAACACCGGGGAGCTGTTTTTT

d_gene: TRBD1
j_gene: TRBJ2-1
abundance: -
v_gene: TRBV5-8
CDR3aa: CASRFRTGVGYNEQFF
CDR3nt: TGTGCCAGCAGATTCCGGACAGGGGTGGGATACAATGAGCAGTTCTTC

d_gene: -
j_gene: TRBJ1-4
abundance: -
v_gene: TRBV29-1
CDR3aa: CSVAQGNEKLFF
CDR3nt: TGCAGCGTCGCTCAGGGTAACGAAAAACTGTTTTTT

d_gene: -
j_gene: TRBJ1-3
abundance: -
v_gene: TRBV21-1
CDR3aa: CASILPEGKGNTIYF
CDR3nt: TGTGCCAGCATCCTTCCGGAGGGAAAGGGAAACACCATATATTTT

d_gene: TRBD1
j_gene: TRBJ1-3
abundance: few
v_gene: TRBV4-3
CDR3aa: CASSLTGGTGNTIYF
CDR3nt: TGCGCCAGCAGCCTAACAGGGGGGACAGGAAACACCATATATTTT

d_gene: -
j_gene: TRBJ1-1
abundance: -
v_gene: TRBV19
CDR3aa: CASSIRVNTEAFF
CDR3nt: TGTGCCAGTAGTATCAGGGTGAACACTGAAGCTTTCTTT

d_gene: -
j_gene: TRBJ2-1
abundance: -
v_gene: TRBV27
CDR3aa: CASSLRGGFGNEQFF
CDR3nt: TGTGCCAGCAGTTTAAGAGGGGGATTCGGCAATGAGCAGTTCTTC

d_gene: -
j_gene: TRBJ2-7
abundance: -
v_gene: TRBV4-3
CDR3aa: CASSQEGGEGEQYF
CDR3nt: TGCGCCAGCAGCCAAGAAGGGGGGGAGGGGGAGCAGTACTTC

d_gene: TRBD1
j_gene: TRBJ2-7
abundance: -
v_gene: TRBV7-2
CDR3aa: CASSLAGGQGLYEQYF
CDR3nt: TGTGCCAGCAGCTTAGCGGGGGGACAGGGCCTCTACGAGCAGTACTTC

d_gene: -
j_gene: TRBJ2-3
abundance: -
v_gene: TRBV28
CDR3aa: CASIGGSTDTQYF
CDR3nt: TGTGCCAGCATTGGCGGGAGCACAGATACGCAGTATTTT

d_gene: -
j_gene: TRBJ1-1
abundance: -
v_gene: TRBV19
CDR3aa: CASSIGQGNIEAFF
CDR3nt: TGTGCCAGTAGTATAGGGCAGGGGAATATTGAAGCTTTCTTT